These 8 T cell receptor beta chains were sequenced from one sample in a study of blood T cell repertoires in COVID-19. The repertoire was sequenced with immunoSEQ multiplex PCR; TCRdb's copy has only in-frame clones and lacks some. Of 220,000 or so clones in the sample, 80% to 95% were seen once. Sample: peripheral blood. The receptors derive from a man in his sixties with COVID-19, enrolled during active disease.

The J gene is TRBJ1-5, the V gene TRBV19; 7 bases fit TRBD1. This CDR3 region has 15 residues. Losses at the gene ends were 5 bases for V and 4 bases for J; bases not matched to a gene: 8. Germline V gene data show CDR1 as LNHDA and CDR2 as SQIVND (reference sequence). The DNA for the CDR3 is TGTGCCAGTAGTGGGATTTCAGGGGGTAATCAGCCCCAGCATTTT. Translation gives CASSGISGGNQPQHF.

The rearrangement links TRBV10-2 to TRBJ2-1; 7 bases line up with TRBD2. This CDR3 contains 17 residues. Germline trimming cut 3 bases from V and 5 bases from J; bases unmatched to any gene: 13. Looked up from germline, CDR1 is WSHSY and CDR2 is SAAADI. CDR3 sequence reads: CASSDLLLAVLNNEQFF. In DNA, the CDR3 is TGCGCCAGCAGTGATCTACTTCTAGCGGTCCTTAACAATGAGCAGTTCTTC.

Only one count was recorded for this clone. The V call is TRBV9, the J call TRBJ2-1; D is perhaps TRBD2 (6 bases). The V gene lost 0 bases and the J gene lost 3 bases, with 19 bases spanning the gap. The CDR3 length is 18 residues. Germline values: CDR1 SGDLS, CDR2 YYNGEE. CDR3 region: CASSVDPSLATVYNEQFF. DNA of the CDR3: TGTGCCAGCAGCGTAGACCCTTCCCTAGCGACAGTCTACAATGAGCAGTTCTTC. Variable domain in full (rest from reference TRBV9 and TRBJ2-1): DSGVTQTPKHLITATGQRVTLRCSPRSGDLSVYWYQQSLDQGLQFLIQYYNGEERAKGNILERFSAQQFPDLHSELNLSSLELGDSALYFCASSVDPSLATVYNEQFFGPGTRLTVL.

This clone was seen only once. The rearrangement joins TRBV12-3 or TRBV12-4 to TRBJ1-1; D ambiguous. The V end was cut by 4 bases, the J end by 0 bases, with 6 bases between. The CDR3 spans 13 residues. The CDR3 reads CASSSGMNTEAFF. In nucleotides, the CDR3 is TGTGCCAGCAGTTCCGGGATGAACACTGAAGCTTTCTTT.

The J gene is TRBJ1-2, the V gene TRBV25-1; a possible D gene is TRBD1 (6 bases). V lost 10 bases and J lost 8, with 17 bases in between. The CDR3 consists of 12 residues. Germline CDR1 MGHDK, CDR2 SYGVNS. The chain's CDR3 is CATGGSGTGYTF. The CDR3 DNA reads TGTGCCACCGGGGGGTCAGGGACAGGCTACACCTTC.

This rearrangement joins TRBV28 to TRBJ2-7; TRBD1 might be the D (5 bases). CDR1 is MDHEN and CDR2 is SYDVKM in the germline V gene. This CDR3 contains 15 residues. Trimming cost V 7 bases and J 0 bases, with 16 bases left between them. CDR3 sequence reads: CASNIGHPSSYEQYF. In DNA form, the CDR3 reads TGTGCCAGCAATATTGGACACCCGAGCTCCTACGAGCAGTACTTC.

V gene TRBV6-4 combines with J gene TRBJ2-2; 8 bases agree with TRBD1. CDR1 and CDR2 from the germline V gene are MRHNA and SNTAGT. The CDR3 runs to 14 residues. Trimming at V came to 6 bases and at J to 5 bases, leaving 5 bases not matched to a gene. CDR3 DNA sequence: TGTGCCAGCAGAGCCACAGGGGGAACCGGGGAGCTGTTTTTT. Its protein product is CASRATGGTGELFF.

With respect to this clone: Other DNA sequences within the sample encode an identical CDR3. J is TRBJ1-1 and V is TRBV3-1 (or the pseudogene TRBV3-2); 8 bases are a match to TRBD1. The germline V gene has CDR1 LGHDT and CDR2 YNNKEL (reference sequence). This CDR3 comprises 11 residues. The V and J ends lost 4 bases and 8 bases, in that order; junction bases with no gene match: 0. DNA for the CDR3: TGTGCCAGCAGCCGGACAGGGGAAGCTTTCTTT. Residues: CASSRTGEAFF.